This T cell receptor (beta chain) was retrieved from a study of T cells after yellow fever vaccination. Study overall: In the case of low-cell-number fractions, SMART-Seq v4 Ultra Low Input was used for preparation.

About this clonotype: Its specificity is unknown.

TCRdb reanalysed the 5' RACE reads using MiXCR and keeps one entry per CDR3 protein. The table lists 400,000 or so distinct CDR3 sequences, 6.2% of them singletons. Study results and caveats: Most clones from primary vaccination were detected again post-booster (just over 95% CD4, roughly 90% CD8).

V was cut by 5 bases and J by 9 bases, with 11 bases left in between. The CDR3 loop spans 12 amino acids. Germline CDR1 and CDR2: SGHTA and FQGNSA. The chain uses TRBV7-2 and TRBJ2-1; possibly TRBD1 for D (6 bases). The sequenced sample was PBMCs, obtained 5 days after the yellow fever booster vaccination. The receptor comes from a man aged 30 to 45 who received the YFV17D yellow fever vaccine. CDR3 sequence reads: CASSPLGGEQFF. The CDR3 DNA reads as TGTGCCAGCAGCCCCCTAGGGGGTGAGCAGTTCTTC. Together with reference TRBV7-2 and TRBJ2-1, the CDR3 gives the full variable domain: GAGVSQSPSNKVTEKGKDVELRCDPISGHTALYWYRQSLGQGLEFLIYFQGNSAPDKSGLPSDRFSAERTGGSVSTLTIQRTQQEDSAVYLCASSPLGGEQFFGPGTRLTVL.